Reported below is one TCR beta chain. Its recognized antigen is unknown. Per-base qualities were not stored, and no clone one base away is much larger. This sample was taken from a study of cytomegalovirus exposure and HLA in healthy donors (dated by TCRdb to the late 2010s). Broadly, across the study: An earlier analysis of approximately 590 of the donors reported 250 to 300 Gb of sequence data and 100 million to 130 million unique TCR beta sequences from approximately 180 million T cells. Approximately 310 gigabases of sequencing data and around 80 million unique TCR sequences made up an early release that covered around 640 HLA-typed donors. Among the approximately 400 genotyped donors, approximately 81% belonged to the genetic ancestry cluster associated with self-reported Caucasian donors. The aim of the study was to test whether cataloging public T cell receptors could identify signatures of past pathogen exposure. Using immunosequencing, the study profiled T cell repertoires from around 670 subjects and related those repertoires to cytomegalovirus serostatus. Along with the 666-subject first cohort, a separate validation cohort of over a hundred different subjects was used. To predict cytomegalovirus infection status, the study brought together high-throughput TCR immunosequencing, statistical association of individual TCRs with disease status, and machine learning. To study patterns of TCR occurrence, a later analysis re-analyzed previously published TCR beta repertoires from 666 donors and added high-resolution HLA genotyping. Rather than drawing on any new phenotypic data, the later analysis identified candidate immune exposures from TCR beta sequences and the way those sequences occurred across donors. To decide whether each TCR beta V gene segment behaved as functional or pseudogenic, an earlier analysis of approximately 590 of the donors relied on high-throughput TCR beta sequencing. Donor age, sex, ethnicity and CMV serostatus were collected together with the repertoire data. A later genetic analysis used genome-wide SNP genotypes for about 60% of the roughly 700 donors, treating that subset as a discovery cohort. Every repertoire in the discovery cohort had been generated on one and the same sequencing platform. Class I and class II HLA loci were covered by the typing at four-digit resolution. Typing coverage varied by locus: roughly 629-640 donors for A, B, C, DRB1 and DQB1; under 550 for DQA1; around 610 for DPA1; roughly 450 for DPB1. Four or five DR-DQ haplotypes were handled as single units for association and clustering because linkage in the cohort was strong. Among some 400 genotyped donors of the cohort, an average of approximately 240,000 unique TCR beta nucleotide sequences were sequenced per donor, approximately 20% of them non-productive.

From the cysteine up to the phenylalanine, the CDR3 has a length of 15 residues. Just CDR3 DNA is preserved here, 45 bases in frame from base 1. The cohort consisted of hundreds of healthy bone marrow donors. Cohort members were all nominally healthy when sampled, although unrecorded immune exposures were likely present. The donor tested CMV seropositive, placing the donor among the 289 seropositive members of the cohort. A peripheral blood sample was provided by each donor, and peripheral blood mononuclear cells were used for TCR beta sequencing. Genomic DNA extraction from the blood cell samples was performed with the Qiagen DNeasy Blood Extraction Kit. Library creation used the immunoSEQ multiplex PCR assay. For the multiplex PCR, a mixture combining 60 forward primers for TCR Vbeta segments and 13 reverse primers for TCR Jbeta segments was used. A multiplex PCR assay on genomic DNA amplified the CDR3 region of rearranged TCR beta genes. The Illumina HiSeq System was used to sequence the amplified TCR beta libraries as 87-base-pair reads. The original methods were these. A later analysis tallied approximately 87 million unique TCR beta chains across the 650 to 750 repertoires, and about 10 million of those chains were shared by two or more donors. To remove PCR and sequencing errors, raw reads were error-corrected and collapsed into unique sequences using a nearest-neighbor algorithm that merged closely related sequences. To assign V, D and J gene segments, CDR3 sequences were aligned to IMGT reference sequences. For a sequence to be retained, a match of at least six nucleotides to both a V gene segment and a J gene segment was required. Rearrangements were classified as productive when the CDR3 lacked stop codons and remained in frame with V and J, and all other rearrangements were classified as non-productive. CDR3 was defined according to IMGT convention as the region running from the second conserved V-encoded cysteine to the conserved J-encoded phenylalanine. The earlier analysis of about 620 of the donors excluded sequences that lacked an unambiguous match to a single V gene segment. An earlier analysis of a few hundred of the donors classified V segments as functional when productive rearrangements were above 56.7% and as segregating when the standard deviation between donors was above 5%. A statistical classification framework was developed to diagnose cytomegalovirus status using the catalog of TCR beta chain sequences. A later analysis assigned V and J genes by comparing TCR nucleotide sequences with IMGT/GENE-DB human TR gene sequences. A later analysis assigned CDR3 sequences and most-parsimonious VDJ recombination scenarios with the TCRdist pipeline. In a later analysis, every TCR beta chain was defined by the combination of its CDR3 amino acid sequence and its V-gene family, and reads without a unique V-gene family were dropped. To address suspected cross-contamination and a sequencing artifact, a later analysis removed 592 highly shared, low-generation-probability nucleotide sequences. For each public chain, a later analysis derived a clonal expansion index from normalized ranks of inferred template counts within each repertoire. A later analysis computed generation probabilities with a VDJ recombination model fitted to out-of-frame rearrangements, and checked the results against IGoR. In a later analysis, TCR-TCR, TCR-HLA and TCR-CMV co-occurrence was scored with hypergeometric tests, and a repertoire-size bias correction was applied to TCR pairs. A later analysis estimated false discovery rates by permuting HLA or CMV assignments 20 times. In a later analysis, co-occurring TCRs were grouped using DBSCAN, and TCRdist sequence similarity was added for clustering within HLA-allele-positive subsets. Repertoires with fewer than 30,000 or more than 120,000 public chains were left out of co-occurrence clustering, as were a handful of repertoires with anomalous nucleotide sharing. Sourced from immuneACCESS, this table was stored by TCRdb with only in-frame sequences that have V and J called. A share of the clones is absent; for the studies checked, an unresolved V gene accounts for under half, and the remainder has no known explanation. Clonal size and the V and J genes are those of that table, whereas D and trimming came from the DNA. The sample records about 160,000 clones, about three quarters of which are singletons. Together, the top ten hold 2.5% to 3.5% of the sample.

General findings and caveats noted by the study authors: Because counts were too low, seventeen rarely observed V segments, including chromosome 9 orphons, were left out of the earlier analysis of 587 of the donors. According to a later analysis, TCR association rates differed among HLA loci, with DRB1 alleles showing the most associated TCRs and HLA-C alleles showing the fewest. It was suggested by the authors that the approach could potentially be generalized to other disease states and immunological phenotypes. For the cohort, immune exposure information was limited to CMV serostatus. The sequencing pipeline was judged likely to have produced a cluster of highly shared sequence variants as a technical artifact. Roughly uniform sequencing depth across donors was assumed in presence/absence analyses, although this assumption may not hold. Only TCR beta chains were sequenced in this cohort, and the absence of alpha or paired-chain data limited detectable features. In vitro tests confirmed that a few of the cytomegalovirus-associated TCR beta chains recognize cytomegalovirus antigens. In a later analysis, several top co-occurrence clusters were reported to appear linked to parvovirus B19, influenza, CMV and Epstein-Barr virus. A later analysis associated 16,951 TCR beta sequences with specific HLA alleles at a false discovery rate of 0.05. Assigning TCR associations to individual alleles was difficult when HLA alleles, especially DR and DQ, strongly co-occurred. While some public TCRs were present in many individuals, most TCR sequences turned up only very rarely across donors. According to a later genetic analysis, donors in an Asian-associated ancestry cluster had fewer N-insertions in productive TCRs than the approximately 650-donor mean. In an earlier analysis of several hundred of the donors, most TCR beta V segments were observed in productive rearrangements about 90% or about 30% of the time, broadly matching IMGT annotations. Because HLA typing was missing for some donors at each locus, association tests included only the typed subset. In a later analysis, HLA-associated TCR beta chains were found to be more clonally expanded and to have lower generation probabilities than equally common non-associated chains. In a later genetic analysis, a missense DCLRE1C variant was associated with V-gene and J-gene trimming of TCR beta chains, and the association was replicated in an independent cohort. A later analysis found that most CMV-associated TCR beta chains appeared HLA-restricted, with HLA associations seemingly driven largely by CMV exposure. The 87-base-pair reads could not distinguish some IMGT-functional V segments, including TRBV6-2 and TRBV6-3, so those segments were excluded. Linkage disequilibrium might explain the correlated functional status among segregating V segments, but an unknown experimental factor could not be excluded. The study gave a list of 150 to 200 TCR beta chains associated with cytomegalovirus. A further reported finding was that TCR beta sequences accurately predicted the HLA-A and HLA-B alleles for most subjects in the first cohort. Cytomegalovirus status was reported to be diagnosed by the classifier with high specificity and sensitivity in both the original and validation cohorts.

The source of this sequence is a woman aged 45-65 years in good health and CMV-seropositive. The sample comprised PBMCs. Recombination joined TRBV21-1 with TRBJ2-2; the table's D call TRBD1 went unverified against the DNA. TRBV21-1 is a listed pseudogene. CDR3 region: CASSKQGGLAGELFF. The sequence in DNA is TGTGCCAGCAGCAAACAGGGCGGCTTGGCCGGGGAGCTGTTTTTT.